The 9 T cell receptor beta chains below come from one sample, sequenced in a study of cytomegalovirus exposure and HLA in healthy donors. Vbeta (60) and Jbeta (13) primers were used in the PCR. The method was immunoSEQ multiplex PCR; TCRdb's version includes in-frame clones alone and lacks a portion of them. Of 150,000 to 200,000 clones listed, 75% to 80% were seen once; the top ten hold 0.85% to 1%. The specimen sequenced was PBMCs. The receptors were sampled from a woman in her forties or fifties in good health and CMV-seropositive.

The chain has TRBV27 and TRBJ2-5, with 9 bases identical to TRBD1. TRBJ2-7 matches the DNA end more closely, so the J call is doubtful. The length of the CDR3 is 14 residues. Germline V gives CDR1 MNHEY, CDR2 SMNVEV (reference sequence). CDR3 protein: CASSQWDRVFEQYF. Here the CDR3 DNA reads TGTGCCAGCAGTCAATGGGACAGGGTTTTCGAGCAGTACTTC.

This chain links TRBV4-1 with TRBJ1-1; a possible D gene is TRBD1 (6 bases). The CDR3 loop spans 15 amino acids. Germline-derived CDR1 and CDR2 are MGHRA and YSYEKL. Trimming removed 3 bases at V and 7 bases at J, with 18 bases between. CDR3 loop: CASSQSGGSKVEAFF. CDR3 bases: TGCGCCAGCAGCCAGAGCGGGGGCAGCAAAGTTGAAGCTTTCTTT.

This clone has just a few counts. The rearrangement links TRBV27 to TRBJ1-2; weak D call: TRBD1 (5 bases). In germline, CDR1 is MNHEY, CDR2 SMNVEV (reference sequence). Trimming pared 3 bases from V and 5 bases from J, leaving 10 bases between. This CDR3 is built from 13 residues. The CDR3 nucleotides read TGTGCCAGCAGTTTCCAGGGATCGTATGGCTACACCTTC. This gives the protein CASSFQGSYGYTF.

This clone has only a few counts. The gene calls are TRBV5-1 and TRBJ1-1; no clear D gene. The V end lost 5 bases, the J end lost 1 base, and 12 bases lay between the germline ends. Germline CDR1 SGHRS, CDR2 YFSETQ. CDR3 length: 14 residues. CDR3 region: CASSLRQQNTEAFF. The CDR3 DNA follows: TGCGCCAGCAGTCTACGACAACAGAACACTGAAGCTTTCTTT.

This clone was seen only a few times. The chain combines TRBV2 with TRBJ2-1; 9 nucleotides align to TRBD1. The V segment lost 4 bases and the J segment 1 base; nucleotides outside the gene matches: 2. The CDR3 is made up of 15 amino acids. Germline CDR1 reads SNHLY; CDR2 reads FYNNEI. DNA for the CDR3: TGTGCCAGCAGTGGAGACAGGGGGTCCTACAATGAGCAGTTCTTC. Translation gives CASSGDRGSYNEQFF.

In its sample, this clone was seen once. V usage is TRBV6-6 and J usage is TRBJ2-1; D perhaps matches TRBD2 (6 bases). V dropped 7 bases and J dropped 8 bases, with 18 bases sitting between them. The CDR3 is 14 amino acids. Germline V gene sequence: CDR1 MNHNY, CDR2 SVGAGI (reference sequence). The DNA for the CDR3 is TGTGCCAGCAAGTGGCGGGAACGGTCGGATGAGCAGTTCTTC. Residues: CASKWRERSDEQFF.

This chain joins TRBV4-3 and TRBJ2-3; D possibly corresponds to TRBD2 (5 bases). Germline lookup yields CDR1 LGHNA and CDR2 YSLEER. Trimming removed 0 bases at V and 5 bases at J, with 18 bases between. The CDR3 sequence is 17 residues long. CDR3 in DNA: TGCGCCAGCAGCCAAGACTGGGCTAGCTATGATAGAGATACGCAGTATTTT. Amino acid sequence: CASSQDWASYDRDTQYF.

The chain is built from TRBV9 and TRBJ1-1; TRBD1 matches at 9 bases. The V gene end was trimmed by 3 bases and the J gene end by 3 bases; junction bases not matched to a gene: 6. The CDR3 has 15 residues. CDR1 and CDR2 (germline): SGDLS, YYNGEE. CDR3 loop: CASSANRGRDTEAFF. CDR3 coding DNA: TGTGCCAGCAGCGCTAACAGGGGGCGGGACACTGAAGCTTTCTTT. Full variable domain (remainder filled in from reference TRBV9 and TRBJ1-1): DSGVTQTPKHLITATGQRVTLRCSPRSGDLSVYWYQQSLDQGLQFLIQYYNGEERAKGNILERFSAQQFPDLHSELNLSSLELGDSALYFCASSANRGRDTEAFFGQGTRLTVV.

A few counts support this clone. V is TRBV5-1 and J is TRBJ1-5; TRBD1 aligns across 7 bases. V shed 5 bases and J 0 bases; nucleotides not matched to a gene: 5. The CDR3 runs to 15 residues. The V gene's germline CDR1 is SGHRS and CDR2 YFSETQ. CDR3 region: CASRGGPYSNQPQHF. CDR3 coding DNA: TGCGCCAGCAGAGGGGGCCCCTATAGCAATCAGCCCCAGCATTTT. The complete variable domain, with remaining parts taken from reference TRBV5-1 and TRBJ1-5, reads KAGVTQTPRYLIKTRGQQVTLSCSPISGHRSVSWYQQTPGQGLQFLFEYFSETQRNKGNFPGRFSGRQFSNSRSEMNVSTLELGDSALYLCASRGGPYSNQPQHFGDGTRLSIL.